This T cell receptor beta chain stems from a study of cytomegalovirus exposure and HLA in healthy donors. Study findings and constraints: Roughly uniform sequencing depth across donors was assumed, possibly incorrectly.

The primer mix had 60 Vbeta and 13 Jbeta primers. The table came from immunoSEQ multiplex PCR; TCRdb's copy has only in-frame clones and leaves some out. The sample has 150,000 to 200,000 clones, 84% seen once. About this clone itself: Its antigen is still unknown.

Sequencing was carried out using PBMCs. The origin of this receptor is a boy aged 10-17 years in good health and CMV-seronegative.

The CDR3 spells CASSSFGGPPRDTEAFF. Here the CDR3 DNA reads TGTGCCAGCAGCTCCTTCGGGGGTCCCCCGAGGGACACTGAAGCTTTCTTT. The rearrangement joins TRBV11-2 to TRBJ1-1; a weak D match, TRBD1 (5 bases). Germline CDR1 reads SGHAT; CDR2 reads FQNNGV. V lost 4 bases, J lost 3 bases, and 21 bases lay in between. The CDR3 contains 17 residues.